These T cell receptor beta chains were read from a single sample in a study of T-cell reconstitution after alpha-beta-depleted transplantation in children. TCRdb analysed the PCR reads with MiXCR anew, one entry per CDR3 protein. The table records over 150,000 distinct CDR3 sequences, 14% to 15% of them present only once. Source: PBMCs from the stem cell graft donor, taken from the stem cell graft. These receptor sequences come from a human donor who donated a stem cell graft to a child with acute lymphoblastic leukemia. Each CDR3 is given with its conserved first and last residue.

V,J,CDR3
TRBV18,TRBJ2-1,CASSPGQVTNEQFF
TRBV3-1,TRBJ2-5,CTSRPPLLTSGSQETQYF
TRBV19,TRBJ1-3,CASSKAPYSGNTIYF
TRBV11-2,TRBJ2-1,CASSLGGTPLGHEQFF
TRBV20-1,TRBJ2-7,CSAFKDRGQHEQYF
TRBV6-1,TRBJ1-1,CASRPRDTRGNTEAFF
TRBV10-3,TRBJ2-7,CAISDPGTASSYEQYF
TRBV20-1,TRBJ2-7,CSAPGTSGAIVYEQYF
TRBV20-1,TRBJ2-3,CSASRGTALVRQYF
TRBV27,TRBJ1-2,CASSLSTPSNYGYTF
TRBV5-1,TRBJ2-3,CASSLLGADTQYF
TRBV5-6,TRBJ2-1,CASSGYRSYNEQFF
TRBV10-3,TRBJ2-1,CAIMRSPSGSEVDEQFF
TRBV15,TRBJ2-3,CATSIRQDTDTQYF
TRBV5-1,TRBJ2-1,CASSLFSSYNEQFF
TRBV5-6,TRBJ2-7,CASAEPTSQKDRKKLYEQYF
TRBV10-3,TRBJ2-3,CAISRTGEGTDTQYF
TRBV5-1,TRBJ2-2,CASSGDPGELFF
TRBV5-1,TRBJ2-3,CASSSDGSGRPDTQYF
TRBV20-1,TRBJ1-1,CSAQPRDRMNTEAFF
TRBV5-1,TRBJ2-3,CASSLVAGNTDTQYF
TRBV19,TRBJ2-6,CASSIDRPTGLTF
TRBV12-3/TRBV12-4,TRBJ1-5,CASSRGQGGGQPQHF
TRBV19,TRBJ1-3,CASTPGGQSSGNTIYF